This T cell receptor (beta chain) was recovered during a study of blood T cell repertoires in COVID-19. The overall study: The study drew acute and convalescent COVID-19 samples from the United States, Italy and Spain. T cells, B-cell-depleted T cells, or PBMCs supplied cDNA or gDNA.

With V trimmed by 4 bases and J by 0 bases, 13 bases remained unmatched. Germline-derived CDR1 and CDR2 are LGHNA and YSLEER. The CDR3 is 20 amino acids. Sequenced by immunoSEQ multiplex PCR; TCRdb stores in-frame clones only, minus some. The top ten clones hold over 8% of a sample with 260,000 or so clones, approximately 88% of them seen once. This receptor was obtained from a young man with active or convalescent COVID-19. The V and J genes are TRBV4-3 and TRBJ2-2, with TRBD2 matching over 11 bases. Sequences were obtained from peripheral blood. The CDR3 is CASSLEYPGTSGSNTGELFF. The CDR3 bases are TGCGCCAGCAGCCTAGAATATCCCGGGACTAGCGGCTCGAACACCGGGGAGCTGTTTTTT.